This TCR beta chain was captured in a study of regulatory dendritic cells for organ transplantation. Study-level background: On day 6, the dendritic cells were exposed to LPS.

The method was immunoSEQ multiplex PCR; TCRdb's version includes in-frame clones alone and lacks a portion of them. Of 4,000 or so clones listed, 60% to 75% are singletons. CDR1 and CDR2 (germline): MNHNS, SASEGT. J lost 2 bases, V lost 4 bases, and 11 bases had no gene match. This CDR3 region has 17 residues. General study results and limits: Memory CD8+ clonal expansion seemed more limited with regulatory than mature dendritic cells. Resting memory CD8+ T cells held the most alloreactive clonotypes.

Sorted T cells were CFSE-labeled and cultured approximately five days with allogeneic regulatory or mature dendritic cells at 1:10. Memory T cells were CD45RO+, naive were CD45RA+, sorted by FACS. This clone turned up a few times. Its matching antigen is unknown. The V gene is TRBV6-1, the J gene TRBJ2-1, with 7 bases lining up with TRBD2. Sequenced material: memory CD8+ T cells from blood cultured with dendritic cells. Described subset: CD45RO+ memory T cells. The TCR originated in a human donor in good health. The CDR3 region is CASSAGTTSEPYNEQFF. The CDR3, as DNA: TGTGCCAGCAGTGCCGGCACCACTAGCGAACCCTACAATGAGCAGTTCTTC.